What follows describes a single T cell receptor beta chain. This clone's antigen is unknown. No base quality information exists; no much larger clone differs at one position. The entry originates in a study of blood T cells in healthy people across ages (dated by TCRdb to between 2014 and 2016). Regarding the study in general: In model experiments, template switching captured about one uniquely barcoded TCR beta cDNA molecule for every two T cells. The study measured age-related changes in TCR beta repertoire diversity using deep sequencing normalized with unique cDNA molecular identifiers. The donors were divided into four age groups: young (average about 16 years), middle-aged (about 39), aged (about 56) and long-lived (about 79). To avoid experimental bias, donors of different ages were spread randomly across the sequencing lanes. The study analyzed two additional independent replicas of 1 million unique cDNA reads from the same blood draw for two donors, one aged 18 to 30 and one aged 80 or older.

The library relied on 5' RACE. The instrument given in TCRdb is Illumina HiSeq 2500. A second PCR of roughly 7 to 11 cycles was performed with a sample-barcoded 5' primer and a J-beta primer mix. A template-switch 5' adaptor carrying 12 random nucleotides introduced a unique molecular identifier onto each TCR beta cDNA molecule. Each sample yielded at least 3 million CDR3-containing paired-end reads. All of the RNA was converted into first-strand cDNA using the Mint cDNA synthesis kit, with a TRBC-specific oligonucleotide serving as the primer. All cDNA was treated with uracil-DNA glycosylase and then went through a first 18-cycle PCR with the universal primers M1SS and BC2_uni_R. The original methods were these. For normalization, 1 million high-quality reads were randomly selected from each sample, with every read carrying a distinct molecular identifier. Reads sharing molecular identifiers were discarded rather than binned into consensus sequences. MiTCR, with a Q25 quality threshold and the strictest error-elimination algorithm, was used for CDR3 identification, clonotype clustering and error correction. A nonparametric unseen species model with Euler transformation was used to estimate a lower bound on total TCR beta diversity. TCRdb ran its own pipeline on the public reads, namely fastp trimming at Q25 and MiXCR clone calling, and kept in-frame beta chains. For every CDR3 protein sequence, its rows merge into one entry that carries the most common genes and DNA. These V and J calls are TCRdb output, not the study's own analysis. This sample comprises about 640,000 distinct CDR3 sequences, approximately 30% of them detected only once. 15% to 19% of the sample is in the top ten clones.

The donors were some 39 Caucasian individuals from Russia, aged roughly 6 to 95 years, who were systemically healthy. Ten milliliters of peripheral blood were drawn from each donor into EDTA-treated Vacutainer tubes. Ficoll-Paque density-gradient centrifugation was used to isolate PBMCs, with at least 6 million per sample. Total RNA was extracted from PBMCs with Trizol reagent, with at least 5.5 micrograms obtained per sample. The percentages of naive CD45RAhigh/CD27high T cells were determined by flow cytometry on a PBMC aliquot from every donor. Per the germline V gene, SGHTA is the CDR1 and FQGNSA is the CDR2. The CDR3 measures 17 amino acids from cysteine to phenylalanine. Kept here is only the CDR3 DNA, which spans 51 bases and is read in frame from base 1. For this chain, trimming is 9 bases at the V end and 4 bases at the J end, and the number of junction bases without a gene match is 18. On the study overall, not on this receptor specifically: Total diversity estimates from one million sequenced T cells were considered lower bounds and underestimates. The percentage of naive T cells measured by flow cytometry correlated strongly with observed TCR beta diversity. Because profiling used bulk unsorted PBMCs, naive and antigen-experienced compartments could not be compared conclusively. Compared with the aged group, the long-lived group had more naive CD4+ T cells, fewer expanded clones and increased TCR diversity, a pattern suggesting age selection. Because the CMV infection status of the donors was unknown, age-related changes in expanded clonotypes may potentially have been confounded. Observed TCR beta diversity per million T cells fell roughly linearly with age, and a significant reduction was already apparent by age around 39.

The sample comprised blood. The receptor comes from a woman aged 80 or over in good health. The rearranged chain carries TRBV7-2 and TRBJ1-2, with 9 bases matching TRBD1. The CDR3 sequence is CARSRRPGDRARYGYTF. In nucleotides, the sequence is TGTGCCAGAAGTCGCCGGCCCGGGGACAGGGCGCGCTATGGCTACACCTTC.